This T cell receptor (beta chain) emerged from a study of T cells after yellow fever vaccination. Study-wide results and caveats: Subsequent booster samples again held most clones from primary vaccination (roughly 95% CD4, approximately 85% CD8). A weaker secondary response peaked on day 5, the primary on day 15.

This clonotype came up many times. Antigen unknown. A single record per CDR3 protein comes from TCRdb applying MiXCR to the 5' RACE reads. The sample has 200,000 to 250,000 distinct CDR3 sequences, 3% to 4% seen once. V dropped 3 bases and J dropped 6; count of bases not matched to a gene: 19. CDR1 is LGHNA and CDR2 is YNFKEQ in the germline V gene. The CDR3 consists of 19 residues. This chain joins TRBV4-2 and TRBJ2-3, with TRBD2 matching 9 bases. The sample here was CD4+ T cells sorted from PBMCs, taken 10 days after the yellow fever booster vaccination. The receptor comes from a man between 18 and 29 years old who received the YFV17D yellow fever vaccine. This chain's CDR3 is CASSQTWGVGGGAADTQYF. DNA for the CDR3: TGTGCCAGCAGCCAGACATGGGGTGTAGGCGGGGGGGCCGCGGATACGCAGTATTTT.